Listed below are T cell receptor beta chains from one sample, sequenced in a study of T-cell memory formation after mild COVID-19. One entry per CDR3 protein results from TCRdb running MiXCR on the 5' RACE reads. This sample has hundreds of thousands of distinct CDR3 sequences; around 20% occur once, and the top ten carry around 8.4%. Material for sequencing was PBMCs or a T cell subset sorted from them (not recorded which). The receptors shown here come from an adult woman who had mild COVID-19 (a few samples of this study predate the infection). Cell type and time point are not known. Each CDR3 is given with its conserved first and last residue. Each record gives: D gene, V gene, clone size, J gene, CDR3 protein, CDR3 DNA. D genes are given only for firm matches. Only part of the rows carry a size: once, few, many, or a class if the clone is expanded.

>NA|TRBV7-8|NA|TRBJ2-5
CASSWEVVSQETQYF
TGTGCCAGCAGCTGGGAGGTGGTCAGTCAAGAGACCCAGTACTTC
>NA|TRBV24-1|NA|TRBJ1-2
CATSEDHGYTF
TGTGCCACCAGTGAAGACCATGGCTACACCTTC
>NA|TRBV5-5|few|TRBJ2-5
CASSLLVTTEETQYF
TGTGCCAGCAGCTTGCTTGTCACGACAGAGGAGACCCAGTACTTC
>NA|TRBV4-1|NA|TRBJ2-5
CASSQVGPAVSGETQYF
TGCGCCAGCAGCCAAGTTGGGCCGGCAGTATCGGGGGAGACCCAGTACTTC
>NA|TRBV7-2|NA|TRBJ1-1
CASSLMVTVLNTEAFF
TGTGCCAGCAGCTTAATGGTGACAGTATTGAACACTGAAGCTTTCTTT
>TRBD1|TRBV20-1|few|TRBJ1-2
CSAYRDRGIDYGYTF
TGCAGTGCTTATAGGGACAGGGGGATTGACTATGGCTACACCTTC
>NA|TRBV12-3/TRBV12-4|NA|TRBJ2-1
CASSLKRGRNEQFF
TGTGCCAGCAGTTTGAAACGGGGTAGGAATGAGCAGTTCTTC
>TRBD1|TRBV15|NA|TRBJ1-2
CATSRGDRGAYGYTF
TGTGCCACCAGCAGAGGGGACAGGGGCGCCTATGGCTACACCTTC
>NA|TRBV6-6|few|TRBJ2-5
CASRTYVQETQYF
TGTGCCAGCCGGACCTACGTACAAGAGACCCAGTACTTC
>TRBD2|TRBV11-3|NA|TRBJ2-5
CASSQQASGYRETQYF
TGTGCCAGCAGCCAACAGGCTAGCGGCTATCGAGAGACCCAGTACTTC
>NA|TRBV7-6|few|TRBJ2-3
CASSLMGQRRDTQYF
TGTGCCAGCAGCTTAATGGGACAAAGAAGGGATACGCAGTATTTT
>NA|TRBV7-9|many|TRBJ1-1
CASSFRVSTEAFF
TGTGCCAGCAGCTTCAGAGTTAGCACTGAAGCTTTCTTT
>NA|TRBV4-2|NA|TRBJ1-1
CASSQEGVKTEAFF
TGTGCCAGCAGCCAGGAGGGGGTGAAAACTGAAGCTTTCTTT
>NA|TRBV24-1|NA|TRBJ1-2
CATSDSAGLGGYTF
TGTGCCACCAGTGATTCAGCCGGGTTGGGTGGCTACACCTTC
>NA|TRBV10-3|few|TRBJ2-7
CAISSKGNYEQYF
TGTGCCATCAGTTCTAAGGGGAACTACGAGCAGTACTTC
>TRBD2|TRBV5-4|NA|TRBJ2-1
CASRRAGGPLLHNEQFF
TGTGCCAGCAGAAGAGCGGGAGGGCCCCTCCTACACAATGAGCAGTTCTTC
>NA|TRBV6-5|NA|TRBJ2-2
CASSYSSLGAGENTGELFF
TGTGCCAGCAGTTACTCAAGCCTGGGGGCAGGGGAAAACACCGGGGAGCTGTTTTTT
>TRBD2|TRBV12-3/TRBV12-4|few|TRBJ2-3
CASSPRTSQVTDTQYF
TGTGCCAGCAGTCCGAGGACTAGTCAAGTCACAGATACGCAGTATTTT
>NA|TRBV12-3/TRBV12-4|NA|TRBJ1-3
CASTIGLSGNTIYF
TGTGCCAGCACAATAGGTCTCTCTGGAAACACCATATATTTT
>NA|TRBV12-3/TRBV12-4|many|TRBJ2-1
CASSLGRSGYNEQFF
TGTGCCAGCAGCCTCGGGAGAAGCGGCTACAATGAGCAGTTCTTC
>NA|TRBV12-3/TRBV12-4|few|TRBJ2-7
CASSLSQFEQYF
TGTGCCAGCAGTTTATCACAATTCGAGCAGTACTTC
>NA|TRBV15|NA|TRBJ1-2
CATSRDLKEGGYTF
TGTGCCACCAGCAGAGATCTGAAGGAGGGAGGCTACACCTTC
>TRBD2|TRBV6-5|few|TRBJ2-7
CASSYRPSGGQYYEQYF
TGTGCCAGCAGTTACCGGCCTAGCGGGGGACAATACTACGAGCAGTACTTC
>NA|TRBV9|few|TRBJ1-5
CASSEGGGINQPQHF
TGTGCCAGCAGCGAAGGGGGAGGAATCAATCAGCCCCAGCATTTT
>NA|TRBV4-1|NA|TRBJ1-4
CASSQILGEANEKLFF
TGCGCCAGCAGCCAGATATTAGGGGAGGCTAATGAAAAACTGTTTTTT
>NA|TRBV20-1|NA|TRBJ1-4
CTARATNEKLFF
TGCACCGCGAGGGCAACTAATGAAAAACTGTTTTTT
>TRBD2|TRBV6-1|few|TRBJ2-5
CASSVGTSGYGFWETQYF
TGTGCCAGCAGTGTCGGGACTAGCGGGTACGGTTTTTGGGAGACCCAGTACTTC
>NA|TRBV12-3/TRBV12-4|few|TRBJ2-2
CASRGLQAGELFF
TGTGCCAGCCGTGGACTTCAGGCCGGGGAGCTGTTTTTT
>TRBD1|TRBV7-3|NA|TRBJ1-1
CASSLQGAGAFF
TGTGCCAGCAGCTTACAGGGGGCAGGTGCTTTCTTT
>NA|TRBV6-1|NA|TRBJ1-5
CASSPLGGIRASNQPQHF
TGTGCCAGCAGCCCCCTTGGGGGGATCAGAGCTAGCAATCAGCCCCAGCATTTT
>NA|TRBV9|few|TRBJ2-1
CASTAGLSDNEQFF
TGTGCCAGCACTGCGGGGCTATCCGACAATGAGCAGTTCTTC
>NA|TRBV6-5|NA|TRBJ1-1
CASSYSSGKNTEAFF
TGTGCCAGCAGTTACTCTAGCGGGAAAAACACTGAAGCTTTCTTT
>TRBD2|TRBV6-6|NA|TRBJ2-3
CASNQREASTDTQYF
TGTGCCAGCAACCAGCGGGAGGCAAGCACAGATACGCAGTATTTT
>NA|TRBV12-3/TRBV12-4|NA|TRBJ2-1
CASGYVPSGRRVGEQFF
TGTGCCAGCGGCTACGTACCCTCGGGCAGGCGAGTAGGTGAGCAGTTCTTC
>NA|TRBV5-1|NA|TRBJ1-1
CASSLVGGGGRAFF
TGCGCCAGCAGCTTGGTTGGGGGCGGAGGAAGAGCTTTCTTT
>NA|TRBV30|few|TRBJ2-2
CARGINTGELFF
TGTGCCAGGGGGATAAACACCGGGGAGCTGTTTTTT
>TRBD1|TRBV27|few|TRBJ2-3
CASSFRDRVTDTQYF
TGTGCCAGCAGTTTTCGGGACAGGGTCACAGATACGCAGTATTTT
>TRBD1|TRBV12-3/TRBV12-4|few|TRBJ2-1
CASSSSGQGLRGRNEQFF
TGTGCCAGCAGTTCTAGCGGACAGGGGCTTCGGGGTAGGAATGAGCAGTTCTTC
>TRBD2|TRBV12-3/TRBV12-4|few|TRBJ2-3
CASSLTSWGPDTQYF
TGTGCCAGCAGTCTGACTAGCTGGGGCCCAGATACGCAGTATTTT
>TRBD1|TRBV7-2|many|TRBJ2-1
CASSLRPADRAYNEQFF
TGTGCCAGCAGCTTACGCCCCGCGGACAGGGCCTACAATGAGCAGTTCTTC
>TRBD1|TRBV5-5|NA|TRBJ2-3
CASSLVTGGGTDTQYF
TGTGCCAGCAGCTTGGTCACAGGGGGTGGCACAGATACGCAGTATTTT